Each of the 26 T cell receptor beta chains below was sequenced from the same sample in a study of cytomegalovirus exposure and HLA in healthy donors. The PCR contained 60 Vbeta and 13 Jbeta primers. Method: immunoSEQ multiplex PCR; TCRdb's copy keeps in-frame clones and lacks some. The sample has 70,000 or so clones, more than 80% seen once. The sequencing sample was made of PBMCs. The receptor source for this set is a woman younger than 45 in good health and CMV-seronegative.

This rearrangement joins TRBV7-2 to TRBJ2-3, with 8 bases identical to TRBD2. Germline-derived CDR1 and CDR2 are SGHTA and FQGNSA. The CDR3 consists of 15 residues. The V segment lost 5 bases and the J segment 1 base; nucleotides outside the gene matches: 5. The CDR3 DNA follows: TGTGCCAGCAGCACGAGCGGGAGAGGCACAGATACGCAGTATTTT. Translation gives CASSTSGRGTDTQYF.

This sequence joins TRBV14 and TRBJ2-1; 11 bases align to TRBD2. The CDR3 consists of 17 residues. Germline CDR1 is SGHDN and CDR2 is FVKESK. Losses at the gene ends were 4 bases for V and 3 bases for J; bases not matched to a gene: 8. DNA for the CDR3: TGTGCCAGCAGCCCATATAGCGGGAGGGTTAACTACAATGAGCAGTTCTTC. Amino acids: CASSPYSGRVNYNEQFF.

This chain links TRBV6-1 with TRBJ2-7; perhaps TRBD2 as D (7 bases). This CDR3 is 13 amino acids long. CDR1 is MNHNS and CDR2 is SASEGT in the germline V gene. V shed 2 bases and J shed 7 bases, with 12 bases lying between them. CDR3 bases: TGTGCCAGCAGTGAACAGGGAGGGGGAGAGCAGTACTTC. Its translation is CASSEQGGGEQYF.

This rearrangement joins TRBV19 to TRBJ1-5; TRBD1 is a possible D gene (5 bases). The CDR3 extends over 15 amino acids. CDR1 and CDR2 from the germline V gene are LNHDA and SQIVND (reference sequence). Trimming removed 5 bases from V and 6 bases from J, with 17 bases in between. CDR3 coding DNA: TGTGCCAGTAGTTCCCAGGAGGGGAGGGTTCAGCCCCAGCATTTT. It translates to CASSSQEGRVQPQHF. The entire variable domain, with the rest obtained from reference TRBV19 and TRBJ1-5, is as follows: DGGITQSPKYLFRKEGQNVTLSCEQNLNHDAMYWYRQDPGQGLRLIYYSQIVNDFQKGDIAEGYSVSREKKESFPLTVTSAQKNPTAFYLCASSSQEGRVQPQHFGDGTRLSIL.

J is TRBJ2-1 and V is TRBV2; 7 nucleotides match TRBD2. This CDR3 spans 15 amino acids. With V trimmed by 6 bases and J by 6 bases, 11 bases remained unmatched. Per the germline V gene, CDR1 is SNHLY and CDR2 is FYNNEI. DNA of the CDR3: TGTGCCAGCAGGGGGTCTAGCGGTGTCCCCAATGAGCAGTTCTTC. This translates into CASRGSSGVPNEQFF.

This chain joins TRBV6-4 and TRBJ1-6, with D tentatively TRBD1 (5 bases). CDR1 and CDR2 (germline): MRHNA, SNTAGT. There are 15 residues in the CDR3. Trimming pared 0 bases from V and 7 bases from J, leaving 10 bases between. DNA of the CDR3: TGTGCCAGCAGTGACTCCAGGGCCGGGAATTCACCCCTCCACTTT. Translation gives CASSDSRAGNSPLHF.

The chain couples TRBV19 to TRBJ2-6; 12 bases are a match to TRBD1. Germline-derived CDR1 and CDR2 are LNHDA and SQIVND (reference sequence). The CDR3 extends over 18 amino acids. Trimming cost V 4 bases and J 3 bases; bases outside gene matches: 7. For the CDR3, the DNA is TGTGCCAGTAGTACCACGGGACAGGGGGCGCGTGGGGCCAACGTCCTGACTTTC. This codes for CASSTTGQGARGANVLTF.

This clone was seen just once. In DNA form, the CDR3 reads TGTGCCAGCTCACCGGGAGTGCAGTCCTACGAGCAGTACTTC. It specifies CASSPGVQSYEQYF. The V gene is TRBV18, the J gene TRBJ2-7; maybe TRBD2 (5 bases). Germline lookup yields CDR1 KGHSH and CDR2 LQKENI. V lost 3 bases and J 1 base, leaving 10 bases between the germline ends. The CDR3 loop spans 14 amino acids.

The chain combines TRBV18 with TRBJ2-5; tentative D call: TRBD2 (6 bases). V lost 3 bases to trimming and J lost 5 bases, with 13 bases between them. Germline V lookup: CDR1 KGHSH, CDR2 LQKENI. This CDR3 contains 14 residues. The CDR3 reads CASSPSLEGETQYF. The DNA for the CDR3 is TGTGCCAGCTCACCCAGCCTGGAGGGGGAGACCCAGTACTTC.

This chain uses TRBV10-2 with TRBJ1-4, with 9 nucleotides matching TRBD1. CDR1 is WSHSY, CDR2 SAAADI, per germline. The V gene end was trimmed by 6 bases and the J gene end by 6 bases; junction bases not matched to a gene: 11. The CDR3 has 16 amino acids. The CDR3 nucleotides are TGCGCCAGCAGGGGGGGACAGGGCGGGGAGGATGAAAAACTGTTTTTT. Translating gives CASRGGQGGEDEKLFF.

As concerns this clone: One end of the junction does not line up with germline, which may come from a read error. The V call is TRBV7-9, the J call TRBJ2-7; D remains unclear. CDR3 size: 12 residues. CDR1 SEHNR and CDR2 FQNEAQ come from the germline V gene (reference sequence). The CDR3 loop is CSSSLTSPEQYF. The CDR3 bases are TGTTCCAGCAGCTTAACATCCCCCGAGCAGTACTTC.

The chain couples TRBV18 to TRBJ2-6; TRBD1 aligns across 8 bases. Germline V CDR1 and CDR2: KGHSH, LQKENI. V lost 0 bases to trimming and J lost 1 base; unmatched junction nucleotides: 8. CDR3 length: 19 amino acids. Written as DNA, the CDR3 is TGTGCCAGCTCACCACCAAGCAGGGGGCCCCTATCTGGGGCCAACGTCCTGACTTTC. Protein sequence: CASSPPSRGPLSGANVLTF.

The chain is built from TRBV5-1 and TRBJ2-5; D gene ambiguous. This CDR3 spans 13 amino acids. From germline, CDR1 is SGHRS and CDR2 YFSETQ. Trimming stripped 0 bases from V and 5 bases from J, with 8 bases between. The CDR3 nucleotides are TGCGCCAGCAGCTTGGCCCCCCGGGAGACCCAGTACTTC. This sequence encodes CASSLAPRETQYF. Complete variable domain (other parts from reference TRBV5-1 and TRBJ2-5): KAGVTQTPRYLIKTRGQQVTLSCSPISGHRSVSWYQQTPGQGLQFLFEYFSETQRNKGNFPGRFSGRQFSNSRSEMNVSTLELGDSALYLCASSLAPRETQYFGPGTRLLVL.

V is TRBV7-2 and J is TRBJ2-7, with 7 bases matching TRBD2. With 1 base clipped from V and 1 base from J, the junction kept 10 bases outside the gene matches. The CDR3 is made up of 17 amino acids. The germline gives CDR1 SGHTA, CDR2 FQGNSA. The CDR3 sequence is CASSLVGRLAESYEQYF. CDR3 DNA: TGTGCCAGCAGCTTAGTAGGGCGCCTAGCGGAGTCCTACGAGCAGTACTTC.

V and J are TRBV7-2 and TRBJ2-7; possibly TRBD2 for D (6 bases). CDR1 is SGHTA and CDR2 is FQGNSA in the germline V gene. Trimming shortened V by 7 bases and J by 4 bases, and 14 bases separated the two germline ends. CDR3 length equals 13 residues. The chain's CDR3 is CASTRGASYEQYF. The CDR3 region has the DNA TGTGCCAGCACCCGCGGGGCTTCGTACGAGCAGTACTTC.

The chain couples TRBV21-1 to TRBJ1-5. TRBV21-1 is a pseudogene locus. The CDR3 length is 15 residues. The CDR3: CASTPGGDSNQPQHF. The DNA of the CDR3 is TGTGCCAGCACCCCCGGAGGGGATAGCAATCAGCCCCAGCATTTT.

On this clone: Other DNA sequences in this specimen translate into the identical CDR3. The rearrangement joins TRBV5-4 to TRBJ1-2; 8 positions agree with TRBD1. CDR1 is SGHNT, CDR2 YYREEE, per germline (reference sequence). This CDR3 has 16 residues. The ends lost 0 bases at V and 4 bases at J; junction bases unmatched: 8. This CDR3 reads CASSLGAGQAPYGYTF. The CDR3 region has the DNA TGTGCCAGCAGCTTGGGTGCGGGACAGGCCCCCTATGGCTACACCTTC.

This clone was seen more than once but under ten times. Here the CDR3 DNA reads TGTGCCAGCAGCTTAGACAGGGCGGGCGGGGAGCTGTTTTTT. Protein product: CASSLDRAGGELFF. The V gene is TRBV7-3, the J gene TRBJ2-2, with TRBD1 matching 7 bases. J was trimmed by 7 bases and V by 2 bases; bases with no gene match: 4. The CDR3 contains 14 residues. Looked up from germline, CDR1 is SGHTA and CDR2 is FQGTGA. Filled out from reference TRBV7-3 and TRBJ2-2, the complete variable domain reads GAGVSQTPSNKVTEKGKYVELRCDPISGHTALYWYRQSLGQGPEFLIYFQGTGAADDSGLPNDRFFAVRPEGSVSTLKIQRTERGDSAVYLCASSLDRAGGELFFGEGSRLTVL.

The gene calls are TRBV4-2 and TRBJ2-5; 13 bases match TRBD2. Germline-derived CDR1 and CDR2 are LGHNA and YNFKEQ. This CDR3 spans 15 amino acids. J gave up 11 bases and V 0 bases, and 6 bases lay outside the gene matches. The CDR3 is CASSQDTSGRGEQYF. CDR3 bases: TGTGCCAGCAGCCAAGATACTAGCGGGAGGGGAGAGCAGTACTTC.

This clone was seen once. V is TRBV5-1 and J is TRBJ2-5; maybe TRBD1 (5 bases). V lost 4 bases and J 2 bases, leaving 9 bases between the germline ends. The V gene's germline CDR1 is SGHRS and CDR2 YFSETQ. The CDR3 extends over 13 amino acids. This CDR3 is CASSRGDQETQYF. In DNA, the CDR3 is TGCGCCAGCAGCAGGGGTGATCAAGAGACCCAGTACTTC.

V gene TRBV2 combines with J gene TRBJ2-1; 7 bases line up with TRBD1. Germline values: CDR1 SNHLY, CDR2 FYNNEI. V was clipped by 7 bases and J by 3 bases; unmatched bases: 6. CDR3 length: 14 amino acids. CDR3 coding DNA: TGTGCCAGCACCAGGGGGAATAACTACAATGAGCAGTTCTTC. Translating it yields CASTRGNNYNEQFF.

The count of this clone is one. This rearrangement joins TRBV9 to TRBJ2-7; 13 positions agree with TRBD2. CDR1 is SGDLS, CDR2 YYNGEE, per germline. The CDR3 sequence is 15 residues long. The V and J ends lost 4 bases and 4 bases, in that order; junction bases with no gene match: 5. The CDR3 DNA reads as TGTGCCAGCAGCCCCGGGACTAGCGGGACGTACGAGCAGTACTTC. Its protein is CASSPGTSGTYEQYF.

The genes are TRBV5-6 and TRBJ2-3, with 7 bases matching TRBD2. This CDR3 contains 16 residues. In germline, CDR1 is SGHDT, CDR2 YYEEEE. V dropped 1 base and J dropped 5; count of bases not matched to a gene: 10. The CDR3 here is CASSLILAGAKDTQYF. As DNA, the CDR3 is TGTGCCAGCAGCTTGATATTGGCGGGAGCTAAAGATACGCAGTATTTT.

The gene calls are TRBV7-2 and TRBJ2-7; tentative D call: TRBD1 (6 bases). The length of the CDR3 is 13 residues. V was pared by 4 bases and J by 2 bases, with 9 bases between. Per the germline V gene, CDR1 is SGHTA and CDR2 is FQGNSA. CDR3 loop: CASSSGQTYEQYF. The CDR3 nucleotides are TGTGCCAGCAGCTCCGGACAGACCTACGAGCAGTACTTC.

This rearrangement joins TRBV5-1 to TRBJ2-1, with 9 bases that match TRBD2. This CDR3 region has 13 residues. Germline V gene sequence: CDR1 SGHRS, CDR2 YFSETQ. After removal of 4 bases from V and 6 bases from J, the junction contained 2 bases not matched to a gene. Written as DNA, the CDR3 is TGCGCCAGCAGCGCGGGACTAGCCAATGAGCAGTTCTTC. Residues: CASSAGLANEQFF.

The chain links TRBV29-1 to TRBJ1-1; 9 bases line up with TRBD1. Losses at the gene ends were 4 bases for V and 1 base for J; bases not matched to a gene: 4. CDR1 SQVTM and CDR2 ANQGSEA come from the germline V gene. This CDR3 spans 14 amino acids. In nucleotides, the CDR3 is TGCAGCGTTGGACCGGGACAGGGGAACACTGAAGCTTTCTTT. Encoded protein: CSVGPGQGNTEAFF. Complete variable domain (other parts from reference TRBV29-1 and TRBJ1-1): SAVISQKPSRDICQRGTSLTIQCQVDSQVTMMFWYRQQPGQSLTLIATANQGSEATYESGFVIDKFPISRPNLTFSTLTVSNMSPEDSSIYLCSVGPGQGNTEAFFGQGTRLTVV.